These 14 T cell receptor beta chains came from one sample sequenced in a study of cytomegalovirus exposure and HLA in healthy donors. The study ran its PCR with 60 Vbeta and 13 Jbeta primers. The method was immunoSEQ multiplex PCR; TCRdb's version includes in-frame clones alone and lacks a portion of them. Among under 150,000 clones listed, around four fifths were seen once. Material: PBMCs. These receptors were obtained from a human donor in good health.

The chain is built from TRBV5-1 and TRBJ2-1; D is unclear. The germline V gene has CDR1 SGHRS and CDR2 YFSETQ. The CDR3 is 17 residues long. V was clipped by 3 bases and J by 0 bases, with 16 bases between them. The CDR3 nucleotides are TGCGCCAGCAGCTGGATAGGTGGCGGCAGCTCCTACAATGAGCAGTTCTTC. This encodes CASSWIGGGSSYNEQFF. Full variable domain (remainder filled in from reference TRBV5-1 and TRBJ2-1): KAGVTQTPRYLIKTRGQQVTLSCSPISGHRSVSWYQQTPGQGLQFLFEYFSETQRNKGNFPGRFSGRQFSNSRSEMNVSTLELGDSALYLCASSWIGGGSSYNEQFFGPGTRLTVL.

The chain carries TRBV15 and TRBJ2-2; D is perhaps TRBD2 (5 bases). Germline V lookup: CDR1 LNHNV, CDR2 YYDKDF (reference sequence). V lost 3 bases and J 6 bases, leaving 8 bases between the germline ends. CDR3 length equals 13 residues. In DNA, the CDR3 is TGTGCCACCAGCAGCCTACTAGCCGGGGAGCTGTTTTTT. This encodes CATSSLLAGELFF.

This chain uses TRBV10-2 with TRBJ1-5, with 7 bases matching TRBD1. CDR1 is WSHSY and CDR2 is SAAADI in the germline V gene. The CDR3 consists of 14 residues. With V trimmed by 8 bases and J by 9 bases, 13 bases remained unmatched. Here the CDR3 DNA reads TGCGCCAGCGGCGGACAGGTTGTGGTATCGCCCCAGCATTTT. Its translation: CASGGQVVVSPQHF.

The CDR3 DNA is TGTGCCAGCAGCCTCGGGGTCAACAATGAGCAGTTCTTC. Translation gives CASSLGVNNEQFF. The chain employs TRBV7-9 and TRBJ2-1; D might be TRBD2 (5 bases). CDR3 length: 13 residues. Deletions cut 5 bases from V and 5 bases from J, with 10 bases between. Germline V gene sequence: CDR1 SEHNR, CDR2 FQNEAQ (reference sequence). Together with reference TRBV7-9 and TRBJ2-1, the CDR3 gives the full variable domain: DTGVSQNPRHKITKRGQNVTFRCDPISEHNRLYWYRQTLGQGPEFLTYFQNEAQLEKSRLLSDRFSAERPKGSFSTLEIQRTEQGDSAMYLCASSLGVNNEQFFGPGTRLTVL.

The V call is TRBV4-1, the J call TRBJ1-6; 9 bases agree with TRBD1. This CDR3 spans 18 amino acids. Germline V lookup: CDR1 MGHRA, CDR2 YSYEKL. The V gene end was trimmed by 5 bases and the J gene end by 7 bases; junction bases not matched to a gene: 15. CDR3 DNA sequence: TGCGCCAGCAGCATATCACCTGGAGGGACAGGGCACAATTCACCCCTCCACTTT. It translates to CASSISPGGTGHNSPLHF.

The V and J genes are TRBV27 and TRBJ2-1; 7 bases map to TRBD2. This CDR3 has 17 residues. The germline CDR1 and CDR2 sequences are MNHEY and SMNVEV (reference sequence). V dropped 3 bases and J dropped 0; count of bases not matched to a gene: 8. The CDR3 DNA sequence: TGTGCCAGCAGTTTCCGTATCGGGGGGAGCTCCTACAATGAGCAGTTCTTC. The encoded protein is CASSFRIGGSSYNEQFF.

The V and J genes are TRBV2 and TRBJ2-3; TRBD1 aligns across 7 bases. The germline gives CDR1 SNHLY, CDR2 FYNNEI. V lost 10 bases to trimming and J lost 2 bases; unmatched junction nucleotides: 12. There are 15 residues in the CDR3. DNA of the CDR3: TGTGCCAACATTAAAAGGGGGCTAAACACAGATACGCAGTATTTT. Protein sequence: CANIKRGLNTDTQYF.

The V and J genes are TRBV4-2 and TRBJ2-1; possibly TRBD2 for D (6 bases). The CDR3 covers 16 residues. The ends were cut back, 0 bases at V and 1 base at J, with 10 bases in the middle. Germline CDR1 and CDR2: LGHNA and YNFKEQ. CDR3: CASSQDMTSSYNEQFF. As DNA, the CDR3 is TGTGCCAGCAGCCAAGATATGACTAGTTCCTACAATGAGCAGTTCTTC.

The chain recombines TRBV10-1 with TRBJ2-1; 8 bases align to TRBD2. J lost 9 bases, V lost 5 bases, and 12 bases had no gene match. CDR3 length: 15 amino acids. Per the germline V gene, CDR1 is WNHNN and CDR2 is SYGVQD (reference sequence). The CDR3 here is CASSLLRGGNGEQFF. CDR3 nucleotide sequence: TGCGCCAGCAGTCTCTTACGGGGGGGCAACGGTGAGCAGTTCTTC.

This clone came up a few times. The V call is TRBV4-1, the J call TRBJ1-1; no clear D gene. Germline V gives CDR1 MGHRA, CDR2 YSYEKL. The V gene lost 0 bases and the J gene lost 1 base, with 9 bases spanning the gap. The CDR3 has 15 residues. CDR3 bases: TGCGCCAGCAGCCAAGAAGGTGGGAGGAACACTGAAGCTTTCTTT. Translation: CASSQEGGRNTEAFF.

This chain joins TRBV7-7 and TRBJ2-1; 7 nucleotides agree with TRBD1. CDR1 is SSHAT and CDR2 is FNYEAQ in the germline V gene (reference sequence). CDR3 length: 14 residues. Trimming at V came to 1 base and at J to 7 bases, leaving 4 bases not matched to a gene. The CDR3 coding sequence is TGTGCCAGCAGCTTAGGAGACAGGGATAATGAGCAGTTCTTC. This encodes CASSLGDRDNEQFF.

Turning to this clone: At one of its ends the junction is not consistent with the germline gene, which may arise from a read error. The chain links TRBV27 to TRBJ2-7; D may be TRBD2 (5 bases). CDR1 and CDR2 (germline): MNHEY, SMNVEV (reference sequence). The CDR3 extends over 15 amino acids. Written as DNA, the CDR3 is TGTGCCAGCAGACCTTTGAGGGTTTCCTCCAACGAGCAGTACTTC. It yields the protein CASRPLRVSSNEQYF.

This chain connects TRBV27 to TRBJ2-1; 8 bases are shared with TRBD1. The CDR3 covers 13 residues. Germline loops: CDR1 MNHEY, CDR2 SMNVEV (reference sequence). J gave up 7 bases and V 5 bases, and 4 bases lay outside the gene matches. CDR3: CASSLRGQNEQFF. The DNA of the CDR3 is TGTGCCAGCAGTCTCAGGGGGCAGAATGAGCAGTTCTTC.

The CDR3 is CASSLVGRPGHEDTQYF. CDR3 DNA: TGTGCCAGCAGCTTAGTTGGGAGGCCCGGCCACGAAGATACGCAGTATTTT. The chain has TRBV7-9 and TRBJ2-3; D may be TRBD2 (6 bases). The germline V and J ends were trimmed by 1 base and 5 bases, with 19 bases remaining between them. Germline loops: CDR1 SEHNR, CDR2 FQNEAQ (reference sequence). The CDR3 covers 17 residues. Full variable domain (missing parts from reference TRBV7-9 and TRBJ2-3): DTGVSQNPRHKITKRGQNVTFRCDPISEHNRLYWYRQTLGQGPEFLTYFQNEAQLEKSRLLSDRFSAERPKGSFSTLEIQRTEQGDSAMYLCASSLVGRPGHEDTQYFGPGTRLTVL.